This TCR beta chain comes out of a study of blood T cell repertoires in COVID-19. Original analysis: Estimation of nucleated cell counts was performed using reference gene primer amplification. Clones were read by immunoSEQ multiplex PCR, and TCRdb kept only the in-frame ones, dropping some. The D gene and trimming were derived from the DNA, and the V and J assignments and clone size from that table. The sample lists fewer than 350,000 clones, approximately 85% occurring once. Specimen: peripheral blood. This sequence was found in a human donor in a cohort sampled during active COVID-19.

This CDR3 reads CASSQDPLRLAGGGNEQFF. CDR3 in DNA: TGTGCCAGCAGCCAAGATCCTCTACGACTAGCGGGGGGTGGGAATGAGCAGTTCTTC. The chain recombines TRBV3-1 (or the pseudogene TRBV3-2) with TRBJ2-1; 13 bases are shared with TRBD2. The CDR3 spans 19 residues. The ends lost 0 bases at V and 7 bases at J; junction bases unmatched: 12. Germline-derived CDR1 and CDR2 are LGHDT and YNNKEL (reference sequence).